This T cell receptor (beta chain) was sequenced in a study of blood T cell repertoires in COVID-19. In the study overall: The United States, Italy and Spain provided the acute and convalescent COVID-19 samples.

Assay used: immunoSEQ multiplex PCR; TCRdb lists only in-frame clones, some missing. The sample includes 70,000 or so clones, around 76% of them seen just once. The germline V gene encodes CDR1 SGHAT and CDR2 FQNNGV. V shed 1 base and J shed 7 bases, with 14 bases lying between them. This CDR3 comprises 15 residues. J is TRBJ1-3 and V is TRBV11-2; no firm D call. Material for sequencing was peripheral blood. This clonotype was obtained from a human donor in a cohort sampled during active COVID-19. CDR3 residues: CASSLAASTMNTIYF. CDR3 nucleotide sequence: TGTGCCAGCAGCTTAGCTGCATCCACTATGAACACCATATATTTT. Supplemented by reference TRBV11-2 and TRBJ1-3, the full variable domain reads EAGVAQSPRYKIIEKRQSVAFWCNPISGHATLYWYQQILGQGPKLLIQFQNNGVVDDSQLPKDRFSAERLKGVDSTLKIQPAKLEDSAVYLCASSLAASTMNTIYFGEGSWLTVV.